This record concerns one TCR beta chain sequence. The CDR3 spans 14 residues. The V end was cut by 6 bases, the J end by 2 bases, with 12 bases between. Germline lookup yields CDR1 ENHRY and CDR2 SYGVKD. These data originate in a study of shared clonotypes between healthy human individuals. It was roughly 190 ng DNA, 33,000 or so T cell genomes, that sorted-subset replicate PCRs used. Only in-frame clones appear in the TCRdb table, and some are missing; sequencing was by immunoSEQ multiplex PCR. The repertoire holds about 1.5 million clones, with 96% as singletons. The chain has TRBV10-3 and TRBJ2-3, with D possibly TRBD1 on 5 matching bases. This TCR was sampled from a man aged 30 to 45 in good health. The sequencing sample was made of naive CD4+ T cells sorted from blood. Stated subset: CD45RA+ positively selected. The CDR3 spells CAIRSSTATDTQYF. For the CDR3, the DNA is TGTGCCATCAGATCGTCGACAGCCACAGATACGCAGTATTTT.